This T cell receptor (beta chain) was sequenced for a study of T cell clonotyping in hematopoietic cell transplantation. Study-level information: Recipient samples before transplant were obtained post-cytoreduction. Study observations and caveats: Pathologically expanded recipient clonotypes increased progressively from day 30 to day 180 as diversity fell. Higher Inverse Simpson Index values in graft donor and pretransplant recipient predicted broader posttransplant TCR diversity.

As for time point: recipient sample about 28 days before transplant, after cytoreduction. By sample fraction, this clone is large (0.1 to 1%). As yet, its antigen is unknown. V was trimmed by 5 bases and J by 3 bases, leaving 6 bases between them. The CDR3 loop spans 12 amino acids. Germline loops: CDR1 SGHTA, CDR2 FQGTGA. Method: immunoSEQ multiplex PCR; TCRdb's copy keeps in-frame clones and lacks some. This sample has 5,900 or so clones, with 70% to 90% found just once. The gene calls are TRBV7-3 and TRBJ2-3, with D maybe TRBD1 (5 bases). The sequence was obtained from a woman aged 50 to 65 with acute myeloid leukemia. Some clones in this sample may be carry-over from other donors' samples. The sequencing used peripheral blood mononuclear cells, collected before stem cell transplant. CDR3 sequence (DNA): TGTGCCAGCAGCAGGGGTACAGATACGCAGTATTTT. Protein sequence: CASSRGTDTQYF.